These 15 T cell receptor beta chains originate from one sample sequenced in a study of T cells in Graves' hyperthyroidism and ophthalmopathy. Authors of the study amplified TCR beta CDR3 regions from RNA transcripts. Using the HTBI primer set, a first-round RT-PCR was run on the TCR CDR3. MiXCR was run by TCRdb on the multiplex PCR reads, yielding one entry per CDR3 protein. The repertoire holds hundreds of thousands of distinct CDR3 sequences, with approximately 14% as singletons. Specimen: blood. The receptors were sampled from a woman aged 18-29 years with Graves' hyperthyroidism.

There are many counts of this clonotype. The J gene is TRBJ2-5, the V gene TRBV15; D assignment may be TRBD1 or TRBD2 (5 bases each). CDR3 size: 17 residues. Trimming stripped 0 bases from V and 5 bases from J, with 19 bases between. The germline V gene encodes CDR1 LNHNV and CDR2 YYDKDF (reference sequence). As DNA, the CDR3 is TGTGCCACCAGCAGAGAGAGGGGAGAGAACCCCAGGGAGACCCAGTACTTC. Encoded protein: CATSRERGENPRETQYF.

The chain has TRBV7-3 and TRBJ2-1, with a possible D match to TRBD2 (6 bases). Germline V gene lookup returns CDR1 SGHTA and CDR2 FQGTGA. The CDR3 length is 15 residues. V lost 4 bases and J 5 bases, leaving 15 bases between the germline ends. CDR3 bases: TGTGCCAGCAGCTCACTAGCTGGGAAGCACAATGAGCAGTTCTTC. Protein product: CASSSLAGKHNEQFF.

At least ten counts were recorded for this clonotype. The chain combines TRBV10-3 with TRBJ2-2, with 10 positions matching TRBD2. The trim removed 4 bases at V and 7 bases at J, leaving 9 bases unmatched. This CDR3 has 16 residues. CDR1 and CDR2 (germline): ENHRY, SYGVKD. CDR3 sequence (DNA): TGTGCCATCAGTGGAAGTCTAGCGGGAGAAGTCGGGGAGCTGTTTTTT. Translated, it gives CAISGSLAGEVGELFF.

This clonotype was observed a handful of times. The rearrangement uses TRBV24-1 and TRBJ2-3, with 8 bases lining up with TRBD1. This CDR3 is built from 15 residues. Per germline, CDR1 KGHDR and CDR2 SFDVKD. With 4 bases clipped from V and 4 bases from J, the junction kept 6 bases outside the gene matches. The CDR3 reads CATSEGTGPPDTQYF. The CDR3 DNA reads TGTGCCACCAGTGAGGGGACAGGCCCCCCAGATACGCAGTATTTT.

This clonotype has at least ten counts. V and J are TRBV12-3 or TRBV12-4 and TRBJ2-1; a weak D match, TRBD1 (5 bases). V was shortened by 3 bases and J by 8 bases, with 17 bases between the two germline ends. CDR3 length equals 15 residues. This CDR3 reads CASSFRRAGGDEQFF. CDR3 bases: TGTGCCAGCAGTTTCCGCAGGGCAGGCGGCGATGAGCAGTTCTTC.

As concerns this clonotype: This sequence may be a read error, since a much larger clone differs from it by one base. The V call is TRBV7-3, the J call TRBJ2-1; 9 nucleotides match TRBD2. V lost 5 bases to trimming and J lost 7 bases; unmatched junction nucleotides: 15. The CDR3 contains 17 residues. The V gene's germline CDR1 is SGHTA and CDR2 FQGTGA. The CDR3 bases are TGTGCCAGCAGCCATAGCCTCCGGGGCCTAGCGGGGAATGAGCAGTTCTTC. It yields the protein CASSHSLRGLAGNEQFF.

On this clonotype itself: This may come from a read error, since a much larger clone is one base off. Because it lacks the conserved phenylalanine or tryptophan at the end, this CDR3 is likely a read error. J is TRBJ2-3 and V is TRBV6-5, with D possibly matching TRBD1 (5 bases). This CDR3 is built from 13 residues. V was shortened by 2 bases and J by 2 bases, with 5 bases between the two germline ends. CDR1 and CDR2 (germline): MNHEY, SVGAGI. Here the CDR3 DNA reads TGTGCCAGCAGTTACGGACACACAGATACGCAGTATCTT. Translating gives CASSYGHTDTQYL.

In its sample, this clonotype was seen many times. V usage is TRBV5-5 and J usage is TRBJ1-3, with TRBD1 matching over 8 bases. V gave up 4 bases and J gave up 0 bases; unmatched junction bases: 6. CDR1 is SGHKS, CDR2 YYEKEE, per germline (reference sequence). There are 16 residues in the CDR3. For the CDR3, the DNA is TGTGCCAGCAGCGGTAACAGGGGGGACTCTGGAAACACCATATATTTT. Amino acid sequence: CASSGNRGDSGNTIYF.

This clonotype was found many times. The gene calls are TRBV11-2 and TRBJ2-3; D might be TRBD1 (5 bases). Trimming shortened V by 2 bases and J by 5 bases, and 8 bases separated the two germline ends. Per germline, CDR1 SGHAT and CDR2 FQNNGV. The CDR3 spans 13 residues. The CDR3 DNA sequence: TGTGCCAGCAGCTTAAAAGGGGAAGATACGCAGTATTTT. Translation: CASSLKGEDTQYF.

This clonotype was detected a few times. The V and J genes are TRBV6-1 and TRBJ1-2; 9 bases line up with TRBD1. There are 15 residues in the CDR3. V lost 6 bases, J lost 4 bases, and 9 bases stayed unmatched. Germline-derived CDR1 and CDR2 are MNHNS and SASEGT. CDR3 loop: CASSPSQGAVYGYTF. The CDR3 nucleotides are TGTGCCAGCAGCCCTTCACAGGGGGCTGTCTATGGCTACACCTTC.

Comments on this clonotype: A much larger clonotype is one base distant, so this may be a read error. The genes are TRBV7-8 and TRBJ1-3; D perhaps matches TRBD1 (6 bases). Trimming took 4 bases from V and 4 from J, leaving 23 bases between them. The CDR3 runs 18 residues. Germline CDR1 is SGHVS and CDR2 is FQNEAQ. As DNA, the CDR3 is TGTGCCAGCAGCTCGTCCCAGAAACGGGGGGCGAGGGGAAACACCATATATTTT. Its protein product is CASSSSQKRGARGNTIYF.

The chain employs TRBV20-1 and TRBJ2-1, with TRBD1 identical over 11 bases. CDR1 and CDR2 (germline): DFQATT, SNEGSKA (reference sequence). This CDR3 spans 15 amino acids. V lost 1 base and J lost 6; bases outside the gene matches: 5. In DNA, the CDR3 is TGCAGTGCTAGAGGGGACAGGGGGAGAGGCAATGAGCAGTTCTTC. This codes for CSARGDRGRGNEQFF.

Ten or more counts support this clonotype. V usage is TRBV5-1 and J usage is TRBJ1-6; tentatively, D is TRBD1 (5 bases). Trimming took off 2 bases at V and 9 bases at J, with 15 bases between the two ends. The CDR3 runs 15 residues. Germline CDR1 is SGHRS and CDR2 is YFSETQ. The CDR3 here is CASSLGAGNGSPLHF. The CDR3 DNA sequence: TGCGCCAGCAGCTTAGGGGCCGGGAATGGTTCACCCCTCCACTTT.

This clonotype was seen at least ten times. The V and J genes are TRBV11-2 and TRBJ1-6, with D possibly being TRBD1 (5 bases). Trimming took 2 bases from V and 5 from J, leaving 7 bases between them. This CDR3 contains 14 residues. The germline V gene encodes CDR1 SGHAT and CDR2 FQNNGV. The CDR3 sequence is CASSLQTDNSPLHF. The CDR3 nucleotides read TGTGCCAGCAGCTTACAGACAGATAATTCACCCCTCCACTTT.

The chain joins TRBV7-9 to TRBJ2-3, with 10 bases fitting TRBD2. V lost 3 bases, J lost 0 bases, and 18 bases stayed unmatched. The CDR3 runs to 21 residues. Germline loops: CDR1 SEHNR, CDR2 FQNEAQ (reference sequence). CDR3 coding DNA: TGTGCCAGCAGCTTTGAAAGGGGGCTAGCGGGGGCTGGAAGAAGCACAGATACGCAGTATTTT. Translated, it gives CASSFERGLAGAGRSTDTQYF.